These 16 T cell receptor beta chains were all obtained from the same sample, sequenced in a study of blood T cell repertoires in COVID-19. Sequenced by immunoSEQ multiplex PCR; TCRdb stores in-frame clones only, minus some. The repertoire holds about 150,000 clones, with 75% to 90% as singletons. Sequencing was done on a sample of peripheral blood. Every receptor here comes from a woman aged 40 to 55 with acute or convalescent COVID-19.

The rearrangement links TRBV30 to TRBJ1-5; perhaps TRBD1 as D (6 bases). There are 14 residues in the CDR3. V lost 3 bases, J lost 6 bases, and 15 bases lay in between. From germline, CDR1 is GTSNPN and CDR2 SVGIG (reference sequence). The CDR3 is CAWSVQGGAQPQHF. In DNA form, the CDR3 reads TGTGCCTGGAGCGTACAGGGAGGGGCTCAGCCCCAGCATTTT.

The chain carries TRBV29-1 and TRBJ2-1, with D tentatively TRBD2 (6 bases). V shed 3 bases and J shed 0 bases, with 12 bases lying between them. Germline values: CDR1 SQVTM, CDR2 ANQGSEA. The CDR3 is made up of 15 amino acids. CDR3 loop: CSVDTGESSYNEQFF. In DNA form, the CDR3 reads TGCAGCGTTGATACGGGGGAGAGCTCCTACAATGAGCAGTTCTTC.

The chain couples TRBV29-1 to TRBJ2-3, with TRBD1 matching over 7 bases. Germline assignment: CDR1 SQVTM and CDR2 ANQGSEA. The CDR3 is 14 amino acids. After removal of 2 bases from V and 1 base from J, the junction contained 3 bases not matched to a gene. The chain's CDR3 is CSVERDRGTDTQYF. The DNA for the CDR3 is TGCAGCGTTGAACGGGACAGAGGCACAGATACGCAGTATTTT.

This sequence joins TRBV9 and TRBJ2-1; 8 bases are a match to TRBD2. The germline V gene has CDR1 SGDLS and CDR2 YYNGEE. This CDR3 comprises 15 residues. The trim removed 4 bases at V and 4 bases at J, leaving 7 bases unmatched. The CDR3 loop reads CASSPYPGGYNEQFF. The CDR3 DNA is TGTGCCAGCAGCCCCTATCCGGGAGGGTACAATGAGCAGTTCTTC. The variable domain in full, with the rest retrieved from reference TRBV9 and TRBJ2-1, is DSGVTQTPKHLITATGQRVTLRCSPRSGDLSVYWYQQSLDQGLQFLIQYYNGEERAKGNILERFSAQQFPDLHSELNLSSLELGDSALYFCASSPYPGGYNEQFFGPGTRLTVL.

This clone was seen a single time. J is TRBJ2-3 and V is TRBV4-1; 7 nucleotides match TRBD1. Germline V CDR1 and CDR2: MGHRA, YSYEKL. CDR3 length equals 18 residues. With 0 bases clipped from V and 0 bases from J, the junction kept 9 bases outside the gene matches. CDR3 sequence reads: CASSQDPSGTASTDTQYF. CDR3 nucleotide sequence: TGCGCCAGCAGCCAAGATCCATCCGGGACAGCAAGCACAGATACGCAGTATTTT.

The genes are TRBV9 and TRBJ2-2; the match to TRBD2 covers 12 bases. CDR1 is SGDLS and CDR2 is YYNGEE in the germline V gene. This CDR3 comprises 15 residues. Germline trimming cut 5 bases from V and 4 bases from J; bases unmatched to any gene: 3. In nucleotides, the CDR3 is TGTGCCAGCAGTGCTAGCGGGGGGGCCACCGGGGAGCTGTTTTTT. Translated: CASSASGGATGELFF.

The chain is built from TRBV6-1 and TRBJ2-7; no clear D gene. Per the germline V gene, CDR1 is MNHNS and CDR2 is SASEGT. V was clipped by 2 bases and J by 1 base, with 12 bases between them. The CDR3 sequence is 15 residues long. CDR3 amino acids: CASSEFAPGSYEQYF. The DNA for the CDR3 is TGTGCCAGCAGTGAATTTGCCCCCGGGTCCTACGAGCAGTACTTC.

The V gene is TRBV11-3, the J gene TRBJ2-7; a possible D gene is TRBD2 (5 bases). Germline CDR1 and CDR2: SGHNT and YENEEA. The CDR3 sequence is 17 residues long. The V gene lost 1 base and the J gene lost 0 bases, with 16 bases spanning the gap. CDR3 loop: CASSLGAGSFFSYEQYF. The CDR3 DNA is TGTGCCAGCAGCTTAGGGGCGGGTTCTTTTTTCTCCTACGAGCAGTACTTC.

The chain couples TRBV27 to TRBJ2-5, with D possibly TRBD1 on 6 matching bases. This CDR3 is built from 14 residues. From germline, CDR1 is MNHEY and CDR2 SMNVEV (reference sequence). V was clipped by 3 bases and J by 2 bases, with 10 bases between them. DNA for the CDR3: TGTGCCAGCAGTTTTCTGACAGGACAAGAGACCCAGTACTTC. Its translation is CASSFLTGQETQYF.

The table lists this clone with a count of one. The gene calls are TRBV15 and TRBJ2-7, with D tentatively TRBD1 (6 bases). V lost 3 bases and J lost 6, with 9 bases in between. The CDR3 is 12 residues long. Germline V lookup: CDR1 LNHNV, CDR2 YYDKDF (reference sequence). The CDR3 is CATSRPTGEQYF. DNA of the CDR3: TGTGCCACCAGCAGGCCGACAGGCGAGCAGTACTTC.

The chain recombines TRBV9 with TRBJ2-2; 13 nucleotides line up with TRBD2. CDR1 is SGDLS and CDR2 is YYNGEE in the germline V gene. The CDR3 spans 19 residues. V trimming: 0 bases; J trimming: 2 bases; junction bases outside the gene matches: 7. CDR3 DNA sequence: TGTGCCAGCAGCGTAGCCCCCCGGACTAGCGGGGGTAACACCGGGGAGCTGTTTTTT. Translated: CASSVAPRTSGGNTGELFF. Looking up the rest from reference TRBV9 and TRBJ2-2 gives the full variable domain: DSGVTQTPKHLITATGQRVTLRCSPRSGDLSVYWYQQSLDQGLQFLIQYYNGEERAKGNILERFSAQQFPDLHSELNLSSLELGDSALYFCASSVAPRTSGGNTGELFFGEGSRLTVL.

The gene calls are TRBV11-2 and TRBJ2-3; TRBD2 agrees at 8 bases. Germline CDR1 reads SGHAT; CDR2 reads FQNNGV. The CDR3 is 17 residues long. V dropped 3 bases and J dropped 7; count of bases not matched to a gene: 15. The CDR3: CASSFDLSGANIHTQYF. The CDR3 DNA sequence: TGTGCCAGCAGCTTCGACCTTAGCGGGGCCAATATTCATACGCAGTATTTT.

This clone appeared a few times. The rearrangement uses TRBV6-1 and TRBJ1-2; unclear D gene. CDR3 length: 13 amino acids. V gave up 3 bases and J gave up 6 bases, with 11 bases separating them. Germline V lookup: CDR1 MNHNS, CDR2 SASEGT. CDR3 nucleotide sequence: TGTGCCAGCAGTGACCCATCGGTAAATGGCTACACCTTC. It specifies CASSDPSVNGYTF.

The chain joins TRBV7-3 to TRBJ2-1, with 8 nucleotides matching TRBD2. The CDR3 covers 15 residues. J gave up 15 bases and V 4 bases, and 17 bases lay outside the gene matches. Per the germline V gene, CDR1 is SGHTA and CDR2 is FQGTGA. The CDR3, as DNA: TGTGCCAGCAGCTCGAGTGTAGCGGGACCATGGGGTCGGTTCTTC. Its protein product is CASSSSVAGPWGRFF.

This chain connects TRBV6-4 to TRBJ1-4, with 7 bases lining up with TRBD1. V gave up 0 bases and J gave up 8 bases; unmatched junction bases: 9. CDR3 size: 16 residues. Germline V gene data show CDR1 as MRHNA and CDR2 as SNTAGT. The DNA of the CDR3 is TGTGCCAGCAGTGACTCGACGACAGGGAGGTACGAAAAACTGTTTTTT. As protein: CASSDSTTGRYEKLFF.

V is TRBV19 and J is TRBJ2-2, with 9 bases fitting TRBD2. Germline CDR1 and CDR2: LNHDA and SQIVND (reference sequence). The CDR3 sequence is 14 residues long. V lost 9 bases, J lost 5 bases, and 7 bases stayed unmatched. The CDR3 spells CARLSGGLTGELFF. The CDR3 DNA reads TGTGCCAGGCTTAGCGGGGGTTTGACCGGGGAGCTGTTTTTT.